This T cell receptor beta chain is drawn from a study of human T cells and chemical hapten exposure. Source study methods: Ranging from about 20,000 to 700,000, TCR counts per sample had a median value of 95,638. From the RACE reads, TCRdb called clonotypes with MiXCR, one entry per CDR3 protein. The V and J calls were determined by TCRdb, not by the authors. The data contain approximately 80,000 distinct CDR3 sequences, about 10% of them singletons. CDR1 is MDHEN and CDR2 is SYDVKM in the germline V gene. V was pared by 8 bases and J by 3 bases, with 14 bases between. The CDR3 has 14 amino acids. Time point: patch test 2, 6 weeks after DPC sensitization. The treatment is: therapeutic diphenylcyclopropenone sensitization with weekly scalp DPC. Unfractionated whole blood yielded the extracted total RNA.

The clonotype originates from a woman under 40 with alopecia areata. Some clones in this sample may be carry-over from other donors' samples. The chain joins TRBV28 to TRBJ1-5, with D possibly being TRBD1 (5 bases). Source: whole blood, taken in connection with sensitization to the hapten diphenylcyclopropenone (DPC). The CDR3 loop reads CASRGAYDNQPQHF. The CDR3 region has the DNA TGTGCCAGCCGGGGCGCGTATGACAATCAGCCCCAGCATTTT.